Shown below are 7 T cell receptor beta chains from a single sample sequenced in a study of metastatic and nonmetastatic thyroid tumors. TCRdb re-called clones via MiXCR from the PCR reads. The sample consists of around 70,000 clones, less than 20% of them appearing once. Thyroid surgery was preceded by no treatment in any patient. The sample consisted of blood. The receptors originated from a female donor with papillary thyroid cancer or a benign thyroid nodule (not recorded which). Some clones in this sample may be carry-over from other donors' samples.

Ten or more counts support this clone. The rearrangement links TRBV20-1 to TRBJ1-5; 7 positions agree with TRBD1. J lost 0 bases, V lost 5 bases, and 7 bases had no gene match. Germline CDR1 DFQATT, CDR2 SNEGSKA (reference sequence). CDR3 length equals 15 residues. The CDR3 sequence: CSAYVTGDSNQPQHF. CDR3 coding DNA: TGCAGTGCTTACGTTACAGGGGATAGCAATCAGCCCCAGCATTTT.

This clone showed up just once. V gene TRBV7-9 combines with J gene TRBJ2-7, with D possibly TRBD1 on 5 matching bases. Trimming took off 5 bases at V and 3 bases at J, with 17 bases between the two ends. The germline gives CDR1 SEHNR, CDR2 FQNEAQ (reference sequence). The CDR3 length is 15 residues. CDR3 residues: CASSGVVTGYYEQYF. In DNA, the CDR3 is TGTGCCAGCAGCGGTGTAGTTACAGGTTACTACGAGCAGTACTTC.

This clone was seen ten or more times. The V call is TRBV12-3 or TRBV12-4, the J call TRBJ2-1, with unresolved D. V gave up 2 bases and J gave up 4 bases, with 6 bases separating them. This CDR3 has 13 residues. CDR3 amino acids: CASSLPKYNEQFF. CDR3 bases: TGTGCCAGCAGTTTACCCAAGTACAATGAGCAGTTCTTC.

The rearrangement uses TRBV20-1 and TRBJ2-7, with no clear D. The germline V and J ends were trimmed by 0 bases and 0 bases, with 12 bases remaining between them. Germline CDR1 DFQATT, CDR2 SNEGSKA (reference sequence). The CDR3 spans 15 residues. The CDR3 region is CSARDGVYSSYEQYF. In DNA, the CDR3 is TGCAGTGCTAGAGATGGGGTTTACAGCTCCTACGAGCAGTACTTC.

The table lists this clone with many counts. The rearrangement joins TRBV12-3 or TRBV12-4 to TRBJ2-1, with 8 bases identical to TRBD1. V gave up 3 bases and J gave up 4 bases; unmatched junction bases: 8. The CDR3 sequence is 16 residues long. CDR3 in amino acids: CASSLQTGVFYNEQFF. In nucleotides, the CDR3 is TGTGCCAGCAGTTTGCAGACAGGGGTGTTTTACAATGAGCAGTTCTTC.

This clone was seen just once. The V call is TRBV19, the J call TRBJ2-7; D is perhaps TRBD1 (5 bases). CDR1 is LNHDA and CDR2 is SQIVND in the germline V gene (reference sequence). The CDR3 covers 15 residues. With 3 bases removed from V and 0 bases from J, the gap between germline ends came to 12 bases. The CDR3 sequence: CASSIQRQSSYEQYF. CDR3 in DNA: TGTGCCAGTAGTATCCAGCGACAGAGCTCCTACGAGCAGTACTTC.

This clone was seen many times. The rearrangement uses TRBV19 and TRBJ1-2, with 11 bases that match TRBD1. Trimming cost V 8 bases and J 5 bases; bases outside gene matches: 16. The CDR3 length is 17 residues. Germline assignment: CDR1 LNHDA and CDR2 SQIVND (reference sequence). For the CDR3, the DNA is TGTGCCAGTCGAAATGCCGTGGGACAGGGGGGGGCTTATGGCTACACCTTC. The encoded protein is CASRNAVGQGGAYGYTF. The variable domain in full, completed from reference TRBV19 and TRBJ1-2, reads DGGITQSPKYLFRKEGQNVTLSCEQNLNHDAMYWYRQDPGQGLRLIYYSQIVNDFQKGDIAEGYSVSREKKESFPLTVTSAQKNPTAFYLCASRNAVGQGGAYGYTFGSGTRLTVV.